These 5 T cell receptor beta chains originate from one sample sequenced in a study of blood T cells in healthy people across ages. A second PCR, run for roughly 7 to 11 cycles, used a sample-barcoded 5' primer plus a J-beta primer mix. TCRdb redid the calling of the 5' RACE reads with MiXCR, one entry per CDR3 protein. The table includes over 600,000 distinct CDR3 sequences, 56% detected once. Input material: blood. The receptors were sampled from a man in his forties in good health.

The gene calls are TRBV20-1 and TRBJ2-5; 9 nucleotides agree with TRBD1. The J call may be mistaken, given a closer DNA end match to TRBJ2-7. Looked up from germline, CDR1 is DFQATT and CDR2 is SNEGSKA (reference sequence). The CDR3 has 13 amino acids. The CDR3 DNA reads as TGCAGTGCTACCGGGACAGGGAAGTACGAGCAGTACTTC. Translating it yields CSATGTGKYEQYF.

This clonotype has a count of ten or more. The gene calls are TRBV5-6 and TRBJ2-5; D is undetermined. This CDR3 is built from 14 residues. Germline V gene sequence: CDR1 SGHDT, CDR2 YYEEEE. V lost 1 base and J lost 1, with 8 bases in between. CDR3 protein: CASSLRPTQETQYF. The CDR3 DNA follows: TGTGCCAGCAGCTTGCGACCAACCCAAGAGACCCAGTACTTC.

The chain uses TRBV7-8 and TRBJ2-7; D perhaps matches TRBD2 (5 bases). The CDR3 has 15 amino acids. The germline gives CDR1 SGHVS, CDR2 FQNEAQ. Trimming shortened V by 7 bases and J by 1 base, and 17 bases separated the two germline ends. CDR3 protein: CASTMWASGSYEQYF. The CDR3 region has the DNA TGTGCCAGCACCATGTGGGCCTCGGGGTCCTACGAGCAGTACTTC.

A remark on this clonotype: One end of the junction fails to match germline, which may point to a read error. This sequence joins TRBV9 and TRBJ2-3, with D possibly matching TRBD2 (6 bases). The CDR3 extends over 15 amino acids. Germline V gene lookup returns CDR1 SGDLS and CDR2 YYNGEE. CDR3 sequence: CACSLLSGSTDTQYF. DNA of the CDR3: TGTGCCTGCAGCCTCCTGAGCGGGAGCACAGATACGCAGTATTTT.

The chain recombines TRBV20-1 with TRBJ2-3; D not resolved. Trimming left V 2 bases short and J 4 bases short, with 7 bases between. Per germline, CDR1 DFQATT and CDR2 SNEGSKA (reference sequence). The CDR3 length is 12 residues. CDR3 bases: TGCAGTGCTAGAAAGCGATCAGATACGCAGTATTTT. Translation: CSARKRSDTQYF.